This entry describes one TCR beta chain. Its antigen is undetermined. This CDR3 region has 15 residues. V shed 0 bases and J shed 7 bases, with 15 bases lying between them. Germline loops: CDR1 PRHDT, CDR2 FYEKMQ (reference sequence). This record comes from a study of naive and memory T cell subsets. The beta constant-region primer was an equimolar mix of two oligonucleotides covering TRBC1 and TRBC2. Nested alpha and beta constant-region primers with the SP2 primer drove four PCR rounds on ligated cDNA. Using its own MiXCR run on the UMI-ligation and nested PCR reads, TCRdb lists one record per CDR3 protein. The profile shows more than 95,000 distinct CDR3 sequences, 13% to 15% of them singletons. Study results and limitations: Naive repertoires, especially CD8, held a few larger clonotypes, possibly memory cells re-expressing CD45RA. Findings for naive and memory subsets could not be checked against ground truth. In naive cells, over 95% of TCR sequences were seen only once. RNA-based TCR counts may shift with T cell activation and differentiation.

Cells stained for CD3, CD4, CD8, CD45RA and CD27 were sorted into four subsets. The sequencing input was naive CD8+ T cells from blood. The sequence was obtained from a human donor in good health. The J gene is TRBJ1-1, the V gene TRBV13; TRBD1 might be the D (5 bases). The CDR3 loop reads CASSLGRGRRIEAFF. The CDR3 DNA reads as TGTGCCAGCAGCTTAGGTCGGGGCAGGCGGATTGAAGCTTTCTTT.